This T cell receptor beta chain came from a study of T cell repertoires in cytomegalovirus infection. This CDR3 is built from 15 residues. V lost 6 bases to trimming and J lost 9 bases; unmatched junction nucleotides: 13. Germline V gene sequence: CDR1 MNHNS, CDR2 SASEGT. TCRdb re-called the reads through MiXCR, storing one row per CDR3 protein. The sample has approximately 390,000 distinct CDR3 sequences; about 32% are singletons. A note on this clonotype: Its target is unknown.

The V call is TRBV6-1, the J call TRBJ2-1, with 8 positions matching TRBD1. This TCR came from a human donor in good health (CMV status not recorded). Some clones in this sample may be carry-over from other donors' samples. The source was cultured PBMCs, collected from culture after CMV antigen stimulation. CDR3 in amino acids: CASSTPDRGRGEQFF. The CDR3 coding sequence is TGTGCCAGCAGCACCCCCGACAGGGGAAGGGGTGAGCAGTTCTTC.